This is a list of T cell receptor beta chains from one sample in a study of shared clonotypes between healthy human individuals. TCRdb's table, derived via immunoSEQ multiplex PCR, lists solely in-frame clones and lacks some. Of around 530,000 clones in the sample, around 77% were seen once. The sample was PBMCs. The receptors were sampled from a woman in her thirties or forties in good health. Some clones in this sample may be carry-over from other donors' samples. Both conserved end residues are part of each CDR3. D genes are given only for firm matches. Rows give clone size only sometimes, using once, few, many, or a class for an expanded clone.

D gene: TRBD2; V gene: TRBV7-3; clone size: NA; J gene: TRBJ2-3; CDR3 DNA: TGTGCCAGCAGCTTAACGCCTAGCGGGAGTGTCACAGATACGCAGTATTTT; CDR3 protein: CASSLTPSGSVTDTQYF
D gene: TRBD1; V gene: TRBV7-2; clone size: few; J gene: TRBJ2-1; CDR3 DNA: TGTGCCAGCAGCCCCGGACAGGGTTACAGTGAGCAGTTCTTC; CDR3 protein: CASSPGQGYSEQFF
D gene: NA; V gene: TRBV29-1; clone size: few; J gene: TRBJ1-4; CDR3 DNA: TGCAGCGTTGATGGGGGGGGTGAAAAACTGTTTTTT; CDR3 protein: CSVDGGGEKLFF
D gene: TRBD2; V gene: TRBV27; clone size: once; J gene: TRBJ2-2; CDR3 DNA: TGTGCCAGCAGTTTCCCAGACCGGGGGGAGAACACCGGGGAGCTGTTTTTT; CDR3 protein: CASSFPDRGENTGELFF
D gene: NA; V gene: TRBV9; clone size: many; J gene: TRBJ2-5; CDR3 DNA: TGTGCCAGCAGCGTCGACAGAACCCAAGAGACCCAGTACTTC; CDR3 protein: CASSVDRTQETQYF
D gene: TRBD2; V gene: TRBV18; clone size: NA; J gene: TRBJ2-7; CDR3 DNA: TGTGCCAGCTCACCAGGTTCACTAGCGGGGCAACAGTACTTC; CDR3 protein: CASSPGSLAGQQYF
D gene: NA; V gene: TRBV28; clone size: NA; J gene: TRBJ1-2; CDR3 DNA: TGTGCCAGCAGTGGTCTGGGGGGTTTTGGCTACACCTTC; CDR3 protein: CASSGLGGFGYTF
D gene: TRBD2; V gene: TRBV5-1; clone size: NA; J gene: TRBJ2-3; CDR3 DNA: TGCGCCAGCAGCCCAGAGGGGAGGGGAAGCACAGATACGCAGTATTTT; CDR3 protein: CASSPEGRGSTDTQYF
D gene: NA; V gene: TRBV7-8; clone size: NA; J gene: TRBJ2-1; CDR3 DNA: TGTGCCAGCAGCTTAGCGAGGGGGGGTGAGCAGTTCTTC; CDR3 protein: CASSLARGGEQFF
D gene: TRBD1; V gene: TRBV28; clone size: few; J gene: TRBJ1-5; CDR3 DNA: TGTGCCAGCAGTTCCTCCGACAGGGGTATCCAGCATTTT; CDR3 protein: CASSSSDRGIQHF
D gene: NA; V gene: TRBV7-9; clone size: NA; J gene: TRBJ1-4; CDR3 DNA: TGTGCCAGCAGCCCCAGCGGAGGGAATGAAAAACTGTTTTTT; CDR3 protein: CASSPSGGNEKLFF
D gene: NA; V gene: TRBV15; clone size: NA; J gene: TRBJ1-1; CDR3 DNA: TGTGCCACCAGCAGAGGAGGAGAGAACACTGAAGCTTTCTTT; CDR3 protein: CATSRGGENTEAFF
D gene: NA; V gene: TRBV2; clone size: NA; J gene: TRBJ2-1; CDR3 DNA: TGTGCCAGCCCGACTGGCTACAATGAGCAGTTCTTC; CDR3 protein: CASPTGYNEQFF
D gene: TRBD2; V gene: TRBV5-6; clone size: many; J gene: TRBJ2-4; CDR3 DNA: TGTGCCAGCAGCTTGACAGTAGCGGGAGGACTCGAAAAAAACATTCAGTACTTC; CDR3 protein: CASSLTVAGGLEKNIQYF
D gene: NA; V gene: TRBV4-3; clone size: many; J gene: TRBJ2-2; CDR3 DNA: TGCGCCAGCAGCCGACGTCTTTTTTCGCGGGAAGGAACCGGGGAGCTGTTTTTT; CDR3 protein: CASSRRLFSREGTGELFF
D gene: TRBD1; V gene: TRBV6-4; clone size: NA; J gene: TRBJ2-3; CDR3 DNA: TGTGCCAGCAGTGACGGGACAGGGGCAGATACGCAGTATTTT; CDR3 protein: CASSDGTGADTQYF
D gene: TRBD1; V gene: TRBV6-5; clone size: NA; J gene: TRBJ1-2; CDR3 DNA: TGTGCCAGCAGACCTGACAGGGGAGTTTATGGCTACACCTTC; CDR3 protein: CASRPDRGVYGYTF
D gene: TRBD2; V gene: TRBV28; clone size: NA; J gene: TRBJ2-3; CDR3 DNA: TGTGCCAGCAGTTTACCAGCGGGAGGAGCAGATACGCAGTATTTT; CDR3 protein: CASSLPAGGADTQYF
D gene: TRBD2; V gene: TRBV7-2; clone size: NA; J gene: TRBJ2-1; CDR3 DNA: TGTGCCAGCAGCTTACGCGGGAGTCCCTACAATGAGCAGTTCTTC; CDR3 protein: CASSLRGSPYNEQFF
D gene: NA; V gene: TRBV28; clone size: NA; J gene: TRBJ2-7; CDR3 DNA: TGTGCCAGCAGACCCGGAGGGGGGATCTACGAGCAGTACTTC; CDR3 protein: CASRPGGGIYEQYF
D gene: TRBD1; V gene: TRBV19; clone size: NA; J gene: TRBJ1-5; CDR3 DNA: TGTGCCAGTAGCAGACAGGGGGCGCAGATCCAGCCCCAGCATTTT; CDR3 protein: CASSRQGAQIQPQHF
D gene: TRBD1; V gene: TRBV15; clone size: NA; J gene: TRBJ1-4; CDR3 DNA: TGTGCCACCAGCAGACAAGGGGGCTATAATGAAAAACTGTTTTTT; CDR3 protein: CATSRQGGYNEKLFF
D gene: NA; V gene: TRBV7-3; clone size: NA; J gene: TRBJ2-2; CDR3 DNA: TGTGCCAGCAGCCTCCGGTGGGGCGGGGAGCTGTTTTTT; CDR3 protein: CASSLRWGGELFF
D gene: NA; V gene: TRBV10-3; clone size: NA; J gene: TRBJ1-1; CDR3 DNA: TGTGCCATCAGTGAGTTGGGAGAAGCTTTCTTT; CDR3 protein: CAISELGEAFF
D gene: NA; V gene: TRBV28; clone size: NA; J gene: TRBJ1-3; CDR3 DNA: TGTGCCAGCAGTTTTCTTGGAAACACCATATATTTT; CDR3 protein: CASSFLGNTIYF
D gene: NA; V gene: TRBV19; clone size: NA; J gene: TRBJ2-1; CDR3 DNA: TGTGCCAGTAGCGGGAGCTCCTACAATGAGCAGTTCTTC; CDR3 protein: CASSGSSYNEQFF
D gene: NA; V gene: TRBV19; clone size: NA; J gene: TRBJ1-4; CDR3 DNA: TGTGCCAGTAGAGTGAGGGATGAAAAACTGTTTTTT; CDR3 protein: CASRVRDEKLFF
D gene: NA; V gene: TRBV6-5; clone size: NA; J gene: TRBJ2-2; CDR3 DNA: TGTGCCAGCAGACCACTGGCGGTCACCGGGGAGCTGTTTTTT; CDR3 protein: CASRPLAVTGELFF
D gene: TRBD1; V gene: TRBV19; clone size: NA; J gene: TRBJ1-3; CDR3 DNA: TGTGCCAGTAGTGTCTCCACAGGGGTACCTGGAAACACCATATATTTT; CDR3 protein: CASSVSTGVPGNTIYF
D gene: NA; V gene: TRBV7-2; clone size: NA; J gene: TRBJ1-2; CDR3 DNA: TGTGCCAGCAGCTTACGAGCAGGCGACGAATACCTTAACTATGGCTACACCTTC; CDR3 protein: CASSLRAGDEYLNYGYTF
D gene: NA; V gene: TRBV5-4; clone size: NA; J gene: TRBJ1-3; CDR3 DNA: TGTGCCAGCAGCCCTTCAGGAGGGGCCGGAAACACCATATATTTT; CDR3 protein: CASSPSGGAGNTIYF
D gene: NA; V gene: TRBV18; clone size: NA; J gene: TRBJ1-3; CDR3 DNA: TGTGCCAGCTCACCTTTCACAGGGCTCAGCTCTGGAAACACCATATATTTT; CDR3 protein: CASSPFTGLSSGNTIYF
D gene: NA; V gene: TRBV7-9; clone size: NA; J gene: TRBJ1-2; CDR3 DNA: TGTGCCAGCTCCCCGTCAGGAAACTATGGCTACACCTTC; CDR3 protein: CASSPSGNYGYTF
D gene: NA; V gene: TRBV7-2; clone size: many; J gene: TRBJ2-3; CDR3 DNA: TGTGCCAGCAGTACCATTACAGATACGCAGTATTTT; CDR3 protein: CASSTITDTQYF